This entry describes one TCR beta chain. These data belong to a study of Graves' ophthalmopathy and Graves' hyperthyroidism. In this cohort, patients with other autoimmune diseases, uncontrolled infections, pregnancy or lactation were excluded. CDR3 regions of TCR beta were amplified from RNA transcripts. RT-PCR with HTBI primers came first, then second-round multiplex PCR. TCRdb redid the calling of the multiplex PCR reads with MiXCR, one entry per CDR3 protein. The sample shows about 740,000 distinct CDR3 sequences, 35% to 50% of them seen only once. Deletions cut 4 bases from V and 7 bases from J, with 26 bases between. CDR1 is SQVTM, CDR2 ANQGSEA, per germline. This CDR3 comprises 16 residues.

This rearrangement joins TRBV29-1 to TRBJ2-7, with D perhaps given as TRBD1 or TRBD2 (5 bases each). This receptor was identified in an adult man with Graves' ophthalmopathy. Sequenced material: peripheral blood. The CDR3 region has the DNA TGCAGCGTTGTGCTGATCAAGGCAGGGAGCACCGGGGAGCAGTACTTC. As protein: CSVVLIKAGSTGEQYF.